This T cell receptor (beta chain) came from a study of HIV-infected children after antiretroviral therapy interruption. This clonotype came up many times. Specified treatment: PENTA 11 planned treatment interruption arm or continuous ART arm. Unique molecular identifiers were included in an RNA-based 3' RACE TCR library. TCRdb called the 3' RACE reads again in MiXCR, with one record for every CDR3 protein. The data hold some 38,000 distinct CDR3 sequences, with 6.5% observed a single time. This clonotype was obtained from a pool of human donors with HIV. This specimen consisted of CD45RA+ CD4+ T cells from PBMCs, pooled from several time points, obtained from a donor given antiretroviral therapy, either interrupted or continuous. Stated subset: naive CD4+ CD45RA+ CD45RO- T cells.

The CDR3 DNA is TGCGCCAGCAGCCAGCCCCGGGGTCCCCGGAACTATGGCTACACCTTC. Translated, it gives CASSQPRGPRNYGYTF. V is TRBV4-1 and J is TRBJ1-2; no reliable D call. Per germline, CDR1 MGHRA and CDR2 YSYEKL. The CDR3 has 16 residues. With 3 bases removed from V and 2 bases from J, the gap between germline ends came to 16 bases.